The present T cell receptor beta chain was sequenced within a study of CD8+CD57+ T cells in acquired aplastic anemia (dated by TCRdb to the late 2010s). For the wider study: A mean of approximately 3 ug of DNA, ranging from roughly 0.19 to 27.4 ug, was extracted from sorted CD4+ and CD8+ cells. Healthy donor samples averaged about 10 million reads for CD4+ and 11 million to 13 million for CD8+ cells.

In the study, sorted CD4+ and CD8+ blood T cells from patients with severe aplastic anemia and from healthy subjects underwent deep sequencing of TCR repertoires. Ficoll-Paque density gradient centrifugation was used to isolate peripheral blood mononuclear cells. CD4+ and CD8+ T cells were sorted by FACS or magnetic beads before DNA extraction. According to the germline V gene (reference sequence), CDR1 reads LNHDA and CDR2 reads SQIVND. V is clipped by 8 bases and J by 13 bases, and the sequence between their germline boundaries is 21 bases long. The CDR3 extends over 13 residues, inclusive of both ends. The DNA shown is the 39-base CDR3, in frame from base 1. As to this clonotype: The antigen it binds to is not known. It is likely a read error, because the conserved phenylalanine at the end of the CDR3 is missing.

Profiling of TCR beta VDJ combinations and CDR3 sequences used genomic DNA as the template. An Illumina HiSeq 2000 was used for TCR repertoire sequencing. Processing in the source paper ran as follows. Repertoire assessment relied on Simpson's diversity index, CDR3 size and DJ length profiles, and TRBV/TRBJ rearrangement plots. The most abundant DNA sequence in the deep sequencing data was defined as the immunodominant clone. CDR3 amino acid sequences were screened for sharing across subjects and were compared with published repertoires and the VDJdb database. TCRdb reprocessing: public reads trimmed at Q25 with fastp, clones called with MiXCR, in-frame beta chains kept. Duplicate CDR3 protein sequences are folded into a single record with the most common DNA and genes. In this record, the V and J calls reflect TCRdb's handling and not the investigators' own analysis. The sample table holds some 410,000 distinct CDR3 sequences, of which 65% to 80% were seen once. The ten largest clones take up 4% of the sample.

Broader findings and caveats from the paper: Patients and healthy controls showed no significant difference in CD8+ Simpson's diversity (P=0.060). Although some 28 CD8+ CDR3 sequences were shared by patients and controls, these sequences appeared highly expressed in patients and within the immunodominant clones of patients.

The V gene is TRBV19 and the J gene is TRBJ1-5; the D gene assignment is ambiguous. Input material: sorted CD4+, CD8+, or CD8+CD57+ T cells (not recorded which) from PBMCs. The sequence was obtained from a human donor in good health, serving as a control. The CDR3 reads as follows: CASGGWQRRTQHY. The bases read TGTGCCAGTGGAGGTTGGCAACGTCGCACTCAGCATTAT.